Here is one TCR beta chain with its context. The antigen is not known. V lost 5 bases to trimming and J lost 7 bases; unmatched junction nucleotides: 5. The CDR3 loop spans 15 amino acids. TCRdb re-called the 5' RACE reads through MiXCR, storing one row per CDR3 protein. Among around 100,000 distinct CDR3 sequences, around 24% were seen once, and the ten largest hold roughly 12%. The data derive from a study of CD8 T cells in ankylosing spondylitis. Study-wide findings and caveats: As for the disease-linked clones, they showed a CD8+ phenotype and occurred at relatively low frequencies in peripheral blood. Among TCR beta sequences, a motif of under ten highly homologous variants appeared characteristic of ankylosing spondylitis blood.

The material sequenced was synovial fluid, either unsorted or a sorted T cell fraction (not recorded which). The TCR comes from a male donor with ankylosing spondylitis. The chain carries TRBV12-3 or TRBV12-4 and TRBJ2-1; 13 positions match TRBD2. The CDR3 sequence is CASSPGLAGSNEQFF. CDR3 sequence (DNA): TGTGCCAGCAGTCCGGGACTAGCGGGATCTAATGAGCAGTTCTTC.